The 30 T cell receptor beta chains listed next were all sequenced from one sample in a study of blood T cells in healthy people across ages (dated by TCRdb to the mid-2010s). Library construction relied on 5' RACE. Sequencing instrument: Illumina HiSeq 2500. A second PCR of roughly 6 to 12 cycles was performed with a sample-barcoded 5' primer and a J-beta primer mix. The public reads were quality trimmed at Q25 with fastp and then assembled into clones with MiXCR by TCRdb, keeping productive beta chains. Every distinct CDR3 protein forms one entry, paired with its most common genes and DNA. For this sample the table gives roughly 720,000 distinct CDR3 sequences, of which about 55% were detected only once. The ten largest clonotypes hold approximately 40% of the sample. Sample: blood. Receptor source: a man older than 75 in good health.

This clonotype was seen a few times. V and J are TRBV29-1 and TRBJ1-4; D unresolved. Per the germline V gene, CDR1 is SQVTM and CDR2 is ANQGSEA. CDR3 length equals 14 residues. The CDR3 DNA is TGCTCAATCTTGGTGAGCCCAACTAATGAAAAACTGTTTTTT. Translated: CSILVSPTNEKLFF.

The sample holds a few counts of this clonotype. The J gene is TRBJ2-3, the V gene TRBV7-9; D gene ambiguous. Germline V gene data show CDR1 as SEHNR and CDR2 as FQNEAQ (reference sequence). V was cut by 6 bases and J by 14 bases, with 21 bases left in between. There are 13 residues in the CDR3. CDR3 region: CASSPMGDRYAYF. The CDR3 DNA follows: TGTGCCAGCAGTCCGATGGGTGATAGATACGCGTATTTT. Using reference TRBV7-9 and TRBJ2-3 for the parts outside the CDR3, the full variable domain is DTGVSQNPRHKITKRGQNVTFRCDPISEHNRLYWYRQTLGQGPEFLTYFQNEAQLEKSRLLSDRFSAERPKGSFSTLEIQRTEQGDSAMYLCASSPMGDRYAYFGPGTRLTVL.

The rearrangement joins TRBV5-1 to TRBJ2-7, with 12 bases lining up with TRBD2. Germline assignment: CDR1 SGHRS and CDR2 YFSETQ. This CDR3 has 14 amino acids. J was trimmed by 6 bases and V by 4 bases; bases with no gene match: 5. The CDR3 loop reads CASSPTSGSLEQYF. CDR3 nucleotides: TGCGCCAGCAGCCCGACTAGCGGGAGCCTCGAGCAGTACTTC.

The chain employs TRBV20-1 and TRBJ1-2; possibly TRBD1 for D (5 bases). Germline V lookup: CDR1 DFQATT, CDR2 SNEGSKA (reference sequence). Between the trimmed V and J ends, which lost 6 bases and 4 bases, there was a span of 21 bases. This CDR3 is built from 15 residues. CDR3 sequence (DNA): TGCAGTGCCCCCCAAGGGGTACAGCGGGGCTATGGCTACACCTTC. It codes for CSAPQGVQRGYGYTF.

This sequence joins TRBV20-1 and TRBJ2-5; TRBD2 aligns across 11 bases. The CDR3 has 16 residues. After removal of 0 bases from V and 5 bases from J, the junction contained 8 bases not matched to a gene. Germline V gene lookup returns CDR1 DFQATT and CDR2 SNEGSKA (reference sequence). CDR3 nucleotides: TGCAGTGCTAGAGATCCTAGCGGGAGGATGGGGGAGACCCAGTACTTC. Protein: CSARDPSGRMGETQYF.

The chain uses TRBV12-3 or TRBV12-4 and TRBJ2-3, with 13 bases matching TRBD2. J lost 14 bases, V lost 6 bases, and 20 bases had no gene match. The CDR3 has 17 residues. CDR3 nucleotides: TGTGCCAGCAGGACTAGCGGGAGGAGCCCCGGGTACAGATACGCGTATTTT. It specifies CASRTSGRSPGYRYAYF.

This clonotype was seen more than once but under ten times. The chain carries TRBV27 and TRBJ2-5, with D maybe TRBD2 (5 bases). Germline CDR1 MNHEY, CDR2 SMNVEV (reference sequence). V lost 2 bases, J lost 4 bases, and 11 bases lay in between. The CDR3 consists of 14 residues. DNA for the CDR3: TGTGCCAGCAGTTTAGGACTGTGGGGAGAGACCCAGTACTTC. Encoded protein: CASSLGLWGETQYF.

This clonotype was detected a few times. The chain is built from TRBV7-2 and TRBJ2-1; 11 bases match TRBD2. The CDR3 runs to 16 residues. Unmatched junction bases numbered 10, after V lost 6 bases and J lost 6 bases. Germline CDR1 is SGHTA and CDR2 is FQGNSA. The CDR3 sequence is CASRGSIAGGVNEQFF. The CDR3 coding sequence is TGTGCCAGCAGGGGGAGTATAGCGGGAGGGGTCAATGAGCAGTTCTTC.

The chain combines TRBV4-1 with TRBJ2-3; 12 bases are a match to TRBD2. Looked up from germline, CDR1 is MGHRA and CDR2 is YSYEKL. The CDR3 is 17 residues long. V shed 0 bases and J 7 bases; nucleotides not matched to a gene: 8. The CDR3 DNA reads TGCGCCAGCAGCCAAGACCAGACTAGCGGGAGCCGAAATACGCAGTATTTT. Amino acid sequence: CASSQDQTSGSRNTQYF.

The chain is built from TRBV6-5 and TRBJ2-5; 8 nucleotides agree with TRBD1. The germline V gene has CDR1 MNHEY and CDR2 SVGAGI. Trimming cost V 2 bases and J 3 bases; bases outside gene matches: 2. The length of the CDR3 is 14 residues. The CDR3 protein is CASSYATGEETQYF. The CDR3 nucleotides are TGTGCCAGCAGTTACGCGACAGGGGAAGAGACCCAGTACTTC.

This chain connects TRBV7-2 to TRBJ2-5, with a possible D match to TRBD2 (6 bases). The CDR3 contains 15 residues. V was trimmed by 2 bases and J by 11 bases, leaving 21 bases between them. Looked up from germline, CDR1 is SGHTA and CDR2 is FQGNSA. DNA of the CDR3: TGTGCCAGCAGCTTATTGACTCGGGAGAAGAGTGAGCAGTACTTC. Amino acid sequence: CASSLLTREKSEQYF.

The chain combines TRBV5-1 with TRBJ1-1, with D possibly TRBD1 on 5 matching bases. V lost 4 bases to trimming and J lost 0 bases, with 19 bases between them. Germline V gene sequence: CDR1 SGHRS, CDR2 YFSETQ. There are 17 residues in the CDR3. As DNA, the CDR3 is TGCGCCAGCAGCGGGCCTCGACAGACCCCGTTGAACACTGAAGCTTTCTTT. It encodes CASSGPRQTPLNTEAFF.

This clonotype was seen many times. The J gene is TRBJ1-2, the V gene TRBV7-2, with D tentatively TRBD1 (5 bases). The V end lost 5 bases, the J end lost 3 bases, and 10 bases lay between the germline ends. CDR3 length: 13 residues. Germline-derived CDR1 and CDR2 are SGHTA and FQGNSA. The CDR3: CASSVTADYGYTF. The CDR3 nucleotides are TGTGCCAGCAGCGTGACAGCAGACTATGGCTACACCTTC.

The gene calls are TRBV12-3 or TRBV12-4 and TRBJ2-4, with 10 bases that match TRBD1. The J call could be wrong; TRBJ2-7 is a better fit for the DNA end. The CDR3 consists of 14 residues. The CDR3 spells CASSPTGGGYEQYF. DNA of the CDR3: TGTGCCAGCAGTCCGACAGGGGGCGGCTACGAGCAGTACTTC.

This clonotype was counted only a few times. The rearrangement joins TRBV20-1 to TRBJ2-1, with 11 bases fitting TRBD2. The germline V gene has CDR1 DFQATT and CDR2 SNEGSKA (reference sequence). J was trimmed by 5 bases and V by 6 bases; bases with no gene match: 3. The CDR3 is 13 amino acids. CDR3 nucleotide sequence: TGCAGTGCCCTAGCGGGAGGTGACAATGAGCAGTTCTTC. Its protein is CSALAGGDNEQFF.

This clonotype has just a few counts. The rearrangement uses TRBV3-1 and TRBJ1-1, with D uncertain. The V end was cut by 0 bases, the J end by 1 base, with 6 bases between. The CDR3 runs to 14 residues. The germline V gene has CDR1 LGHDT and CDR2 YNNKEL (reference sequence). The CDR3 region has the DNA TGTGCCAGCAGCCAAGAAGAGAGGAACACTGAAGCTTTCTTT. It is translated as CASSQEERNTEAFF.

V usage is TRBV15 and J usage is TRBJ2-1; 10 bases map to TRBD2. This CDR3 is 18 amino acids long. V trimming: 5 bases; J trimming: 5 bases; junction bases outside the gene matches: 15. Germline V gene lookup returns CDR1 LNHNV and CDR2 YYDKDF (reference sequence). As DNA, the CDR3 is TGTGCCACCAGCGGACGGGCTAGCGGGAGTCGTTTGGACAATGAGCAGTTCTTC. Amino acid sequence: CATSGRASGSRLDNEQFF.

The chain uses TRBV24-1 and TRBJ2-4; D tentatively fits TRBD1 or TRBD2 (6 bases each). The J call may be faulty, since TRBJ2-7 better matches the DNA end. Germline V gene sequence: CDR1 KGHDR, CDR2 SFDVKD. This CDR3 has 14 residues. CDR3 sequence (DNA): TGTGCCACCAGTCCGGGGGCCTTTAACTACGAGCAGTACTTC. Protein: CATSPGAFNYEQYF.

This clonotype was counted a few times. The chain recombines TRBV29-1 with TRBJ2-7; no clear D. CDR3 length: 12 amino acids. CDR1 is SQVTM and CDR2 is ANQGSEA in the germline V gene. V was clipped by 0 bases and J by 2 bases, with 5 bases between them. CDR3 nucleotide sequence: TGCAGCGTTGAAGAGGAACCCTACGAGCAGTACTTC. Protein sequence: CSVEEEPYEQYF.

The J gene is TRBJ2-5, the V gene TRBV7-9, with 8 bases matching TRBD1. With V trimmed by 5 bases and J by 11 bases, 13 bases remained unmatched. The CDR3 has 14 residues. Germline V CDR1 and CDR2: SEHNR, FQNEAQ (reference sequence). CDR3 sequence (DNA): TGTGCCAGCAGCCCGGCGACAGGGGCGAATGAGCAGTACTTC. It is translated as CASSPATGANEQYF.

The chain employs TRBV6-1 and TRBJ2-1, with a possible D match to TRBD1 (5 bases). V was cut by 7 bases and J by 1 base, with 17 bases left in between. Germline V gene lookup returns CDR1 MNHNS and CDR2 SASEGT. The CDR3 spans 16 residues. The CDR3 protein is CASILFGAKSYNEQFF. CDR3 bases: TGTGCCAGCATCCTGTTTGGGGCTAAATCCTACAATGAGCAGTTCTTC.

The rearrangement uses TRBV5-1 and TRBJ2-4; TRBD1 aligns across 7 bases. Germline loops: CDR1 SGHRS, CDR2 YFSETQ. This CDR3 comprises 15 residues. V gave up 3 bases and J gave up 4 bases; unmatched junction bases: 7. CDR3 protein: CASSSFDRAKNIQYF. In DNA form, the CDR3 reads TGCGCCAGCAGCTCTTTTGACAGGGCTAAAAACATTCAGTACTTC.

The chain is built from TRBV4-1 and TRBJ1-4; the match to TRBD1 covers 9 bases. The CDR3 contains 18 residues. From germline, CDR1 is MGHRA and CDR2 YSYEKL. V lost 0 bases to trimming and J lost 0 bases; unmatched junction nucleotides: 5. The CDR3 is CASSQEGQGKATNEKLFF. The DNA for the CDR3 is TGCGCCAGCAGCCAAGAAGGACAGGGGAAGGCAACTAATGAAAAACTGTTTTTT.

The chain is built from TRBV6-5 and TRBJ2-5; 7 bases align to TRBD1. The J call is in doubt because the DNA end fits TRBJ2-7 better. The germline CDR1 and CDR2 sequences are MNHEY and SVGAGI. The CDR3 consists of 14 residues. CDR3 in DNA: TGTGCCAGCAGTTACTCGACAGGGCGCTACGAGCAGTACTTC. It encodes CASSYSTGRYEQYF.

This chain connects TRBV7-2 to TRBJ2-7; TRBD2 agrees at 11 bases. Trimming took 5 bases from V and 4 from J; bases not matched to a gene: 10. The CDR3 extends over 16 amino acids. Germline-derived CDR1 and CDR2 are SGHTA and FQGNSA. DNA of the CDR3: TGTGCCAGCAGCGAGATAACTAGCGGGGGTCCTTACGAGCAGTACTTC. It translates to CASSEITSGGPYEQYF.

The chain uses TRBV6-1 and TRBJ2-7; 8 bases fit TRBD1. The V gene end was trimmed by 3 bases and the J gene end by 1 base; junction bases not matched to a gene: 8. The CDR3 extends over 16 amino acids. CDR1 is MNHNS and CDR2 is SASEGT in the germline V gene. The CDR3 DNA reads TGTGCCAGCAGTGAGAAGGGGACAGGAACTTCCTACGAGCAGTACTTC. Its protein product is CASSEKGTGTSYEQYF.

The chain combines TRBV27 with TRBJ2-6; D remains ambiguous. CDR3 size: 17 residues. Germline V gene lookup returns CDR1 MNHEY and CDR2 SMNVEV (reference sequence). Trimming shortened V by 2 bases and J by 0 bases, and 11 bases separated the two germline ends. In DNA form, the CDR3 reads TGTGCCAGCAGTTTAAGGGCCAGGAACTCTGGGGCCAACGTCCTGACTTTC. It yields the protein CASSLRARNSGANVLTF.

The CDR3 loop reads CASSRQGYSYNEQFF. In nucleotides, the CDR3 is TGTGCCAGCAGTAGGCAGGGCTACTCCTACAATGAGCAGTTCTTC. The gene calls are TRBV2 and TRBJ2-1, with D perhaps TRBD1 (5 bases). The length of the CDR3 is 15 residues. With 5 bases removed from V and 0 bases from J, the gap between germline ends came to 11 bases. The germline V gene encodes CDR1 SNHLY and CDR2 FYNNEI.

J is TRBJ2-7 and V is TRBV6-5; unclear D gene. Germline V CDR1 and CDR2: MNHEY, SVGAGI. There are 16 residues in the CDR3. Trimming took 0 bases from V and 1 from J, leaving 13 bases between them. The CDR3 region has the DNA TGTGCCAGCAGTTACTCTGGCGACGGATTATCCTACGAGCAGTACTTC. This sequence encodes CASSYSGDGLSYEQYF.

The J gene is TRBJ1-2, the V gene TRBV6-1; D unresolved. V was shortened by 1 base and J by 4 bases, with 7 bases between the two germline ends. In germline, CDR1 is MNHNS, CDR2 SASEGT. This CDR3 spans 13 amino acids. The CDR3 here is CASSEGLFYGYTF. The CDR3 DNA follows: TGTGCCAGCAGTGAAGGTCTGTTCTATGGCTACACCTTC.